In its sample, the clone carrying this TCR beta chain was seen many times. Its matching antigen is unknown. This specimen belongs to a study of T cells after yellow fever vaccination. The overall study: SMART-Seq v4 Ultra Low Input served to prepare low-cell-number fractions. Study observations and caveats: Re-detected after boosting: most primary clones, 96% of CD4 and about 89% of CD8.

V shed 7 bases and J shed 7 bases, with 16 bases lying between them. The CDR3 has 13 amino acids. The 5'RACE template-switching step produced TCR cDNA and added a universal primer site and UMIs. One entry per CDR3 protein, called by TCRdb with MiXCR from the 5' RACE reads. The data show under 250,000 distinct CDR3 sequences, more than 3% seen once. The chain uses TRBV12-3 or TRBV12-4 and TRBJ1-1, with D hard to call. Sequencing used CD4+ T cells sorted from PBMCs, obtained 10 days after the yellow fever booster vaccination. The receptor comes from a man younger than 30 who received the YFV17D yellow fever vaccine. CDR3 in DNA: TGTGCCAGCACCGAGATCGTCGGGAGTGAAGCTTTCTTT. Residues: CASTEIVGSEAFF.